This T cell receptor (beta chain) derives from a study of blood T cells in healthy people across ages. A second PCR of roughly 7 to 11 cycles used a sample-barcoded 5' primer and a J-beta primer mix. MiXCR, run by TCRdb on the 5' RACE reads, gives a single entry per CDR3 protein. The profile covers about 1.6 million distinct CDR3 sequences, with about 31% appearing a single time and about 11% taken by the ten largest. Germline lookup yields CDR1 SEHNR and CDR2 FQNEAQ (reference sequence). This CDR3 has 14 residues. The germline V and J ends were trimmed by 8 bases and 2 bases, with 13 bases remaining between them.

The sequencing sample was made of blood. The rearrangement joins TRBV7-9 to TRBJ2-4; D possibly corresponds to TRBD1 (8 bases). The clonotype comes from a woman aged 25-40 years in good health. The CDR3 spells CASAGDRTKNIQYF. DNA for the CDR3: TGTGCCAGCGCGGGGGACAGGACCAAAAACATTCAGTACTTC.